This TCR beta chain was recovered during a study of blood T cell repertoires in COVID-19. As for the study in general: Acute-phase and convalescent COVID-19 samples originated in the United States, Italy and Spain.

Produced via immunoSEQ multiplex PCR; TCRdb's table is partial and in-frame only. The sample lists 98,000 or so clones, about 80% occurring once. The CDR3 sequence is 16 residues long. Germline values: CDR1 SSHAT, CDR2 FNYEAQ (reference sequence). Details on this clone: At one end, the junction sequence differs from germline, possibly due to a read error.

The chain has TRBV7-7 and TRBJ2-3; TRBD2 matches 8 bases. The source of this sequence is a woman in her sixties or seventies with acute or convalescent COVID-19. The sample comprised peripheral blood. The DNA for the CDR3 is TGTGCTAGCAGCTTAGGATTAGCGGGGTCCGCAGATACGCAGTATTTT. This encodes CASSLGLAGSADTQYF.